Shown below are 22 T cell receptor beta chains from a single sample sequenced in a study of beta chain features in type 1 diabetes. Study conclusions and caveats: Shorter TCRB CDR3s, moderately but significantly so, marked every one of the four CD4+ subsets in Type 1 diabetes patients.

No antigen has been identified for these receptors. TCRB transcripts that were expressed got sequenced, as all of the isolated RNA had been reverse transcribed. The method was immunoSEQ multiplex PCR; TCRdb's version includes in-frame clones alone and lacks a portion of them. The sample records a few hundred thousand clones, around an eighth being singletons. The sequenced material came from naive CD4+ T cells from blood. Receptors originate from a woman aged 18-30 years with type 1 diabetes.

A few counts support this clone. The chain employs TRBV27 and TRBJ2-7; D unresolved. The CDR3 covers 11 residues. Germline V gene lookup returns CDR1 MNHEY and CDR2 SMNVEV (reference sequence). V lost 8 bases, J lost 2 bases, and 7 bases lay in between. CDR3 region: CASANTYEQYF. The CDR3 region has the DNA TGTGCCAGCGCCAACACCTACGAGCAGTACTTC.

This clone was observed a handful of times. V is TRBV5-1 and J is TRBJ2-1; possibly TRBD1 for D (5 bases). V was clipped by 4 bases and J by 4 bases, with 9 bases between them. The CDR3 has 13 residues. Germline CDR1 is SGHRS and CDR2 is YFSETQ. CDR3 bases: TGCGCCAGCAGCCCGACAGATTACAATGAGCAGTTCTTC. This gives the protein CASSPTDYNEQFF. The entire variable domain, with the rest obtained from reference TRBV5-1 and TRBJ2-1, is as follows: KAGVTQTPRYLIKTRGQQVTLSCSPISGHRSVSWYQQTPGQGLQFLFEYFSETQRNKGNFPGRFSGRQFSNSRSEMNVSTLELGDSALYLCASSPTDYNEQFFGPGTRLTVL.

V is TRBV6-5 and J is TRBJ2-7, with 12 bases lining up with TRBD2. The CDR3 runs 14 residues. V dropped 3 bases and J dropped 6; count of bases not matched to a gene: 3. Germline CDR1 and CDR2: MNHEY and SVGAGI. The chain's CDR3 is CASSYGGLAGEQYV. The CDR3 bases are TGTGCCAGCAGTTATGGGGGACTAGCGGGCGAGCAGTACGTC.

This clone was counted a few times. The genes are TRBV7-2 and TRBJ1-1, with 7 bases identical to TRBD1. Trimming removed 1 base from V and 3 bases from J; junction bases left unmatched: 8. CDR1 SGHTA and CDR2 FQGNSA come from the germline V gene. The CDR3 totals 16 residues. In nucleotides, the CDR3 is TGTGCCAGCAGCTTAGGGGTTGGAGGGGGCTACACTGAAGCTTTCTTT. Translating gives CASSLGVGGGYTEAFF. The full variable domain, in which reference TRBV7-2 and TRBJ1-1 provide the parts outside the CDR3, is GAGVSQSPSNKVTEKGKDVELRCDPISGHTALYWYRQSLGQGLEFLIYFQGNSAPDKSGLPSDRFSAERTGGSVSTLTIQRTQQEDSAVYLCASSLGVGGGYTEAFFGQGTRLTVV.

The V and J genes are TRBV7-8 and TRBJ2-3; a weak D match, TRBD1 (7 bases). The CDR3 spans 14 residues. Trimming took off 3 bases at V and 8 bases at J, with 15 bases between the two ends. CDR1 and CDR2 (germline): SGHVS, FQNEAQ. In nucleotides, the CDR3 is TGTGCCAGCAGCTTCCATAGACAGGGAGGTACGCAGTATTTT. It is translated as CASSFHRQGGTQYF.

This clone was observed a handful of times. J is TRBJ2-2 and V is TRBV4-3; 13 positions agree with TRBD2. V lost 8 bases, J lost 4 bases, and 10 bases stayed unmatched. The CDR3 totals 17 residues. Germline lookup yields CDR1 LGHNA and CDR2 YSLEER. The CDR3 loop is CASSPTSGRAGTGELFF. CDR3 coding DNA: TGCGCCAGCTCCCCAACTAGCGGGAGGGCCGGCACCGGGGAGCTGTTTTTT.

The chain is built from TRBV28 and TRBJ2-5; no reliable D call. Germline lookup yields CDR1 MDHEN and CDR2 SYDVKM. Trimming pared 6 bases from V and 2 bases from J, leaving 13 bases between. CDR3 length: 14 amino acids. The CDR3 loop is CASSLSRAQETQYF. The CDR3 nucleotides read TGTGCCAGCAGCCTTTCCCGCGCTCAAGAGACCCAGTACTTC.

This clone was detected only a few times. The gene calls are TRBV15 and TRBJ1-1, with 9 bases aligning to TRBD1. This CDR3 region has 16 residues. With 0 bases clipped from V and 1 base from J, the junction kept 3 bases outside the gene matches. Germline V gives CDR1 LNHNV, CDR2 YYDKDF (reference sequence). The CDR3 DNA reads TGTGCCACCAGCAGAGAGGCGGGACAGGGGAACACTGAAGCTTTCTTT. Translating gives CATSREAGQGNTEAFF.

The sample holds a few counts of this clone. The J gene is TRBJ2-5, the V gene TRBV10-3; D is perhaps TRBD1 (5 bases). V lost 7 bases and J lost 11, with 20 bases in between. Germline values: CDR1 ENHRY, CDR2 SYGVKD. This CDR3 region has 13 residues. The CDR3 DNA sequence: TGTGCCATCACCTCTCAGACAGAAGAGAGGCAGTACTTC. The encoded protein is CAITSQTEERQYF.

This clone was observed a few times. This rearrangement joins TRBV5-1 to TRBJ2-5; a possible D gene is TRBD1 (5 bases). Germline V CDR1 and CDR2: SGHRS, YFSETQ. V dropped 2 bases and J dropped 5 bases, with 16 bases sitting between them. The CDR3 extends over 15 amino acids. The CDR3 bases are TGCGCCAGCAGCTTTGACATACCAGGGTGGGAGACCCAGTACTTC. This sequence encodes CASSFDIPGWETQYF.

This clone was observed a few times. The rearrangement links TRBV18 to TRBJ2-7, with 10 positions matching TRBD1. CDR1 and CDR2 (germline): KGHSH, LQKENI. The CDR3 is 14 amino acids. With V trimmed by 4 bases and J by 3 bases, 3 bases remained unmatched. As DNA, the CDR3 is TGTGCCAGCTCACGCGGGACAGGGGTCTACGAGCAGTACGTC. This sequence encodes CASSRGTGVYEQYV.

This sequence joins TRBV29-1 and TRBJ2-5; D uncertain. With the DNA end fitting TRBJ2-7 better, the J assignment may be wrong. The CDR3 totals 12 residues. Germline CDR1 reads SQVTM; CDR2 reads ANQGSEA. CDR3 DNA sequence: TGCAGCGTTGAAGTCAACTCCTACGAGCAGTACTTC. Translated: CSVEVNSYEQYF.

V and J are TRBV6-6 and TRBJ1-3, with D uncertain. The V and J ends lost 0 bases and 0 bases respectively, with 9 bases between them. The CDR3 loop spans 16 amino acids. Per germline, CDR1 MNHNY and CDR2 SVGAGI (reference sequence). The CDR3 loop reads CASSYSAGSSGNTIYF. For the CDR3, the DNA is TGTGCCAGCAGTTACTCGGCAGGCAGCTCTGGAAACACCATATATTTT.

This clone appeared a few times. The chain has TRBV7-3 and TRBJ1-1; no reliable D call. Germline CDR1 is SGHTA and CDR2 is FQGTGA. The CDR3 is made up of 13 amino acids. Trimming stripped 2 bases from V and 1 base from J, with 5 bases between. The CDR3 protein is CASSLGQNTEAFF. Here the CDR3 DNA reads TGTGCCAGCAGCTTAGGGCAGAACACTGAAGCTTTCTTT. Complete variable domain (other parts from reference TRBV7-3 and TRBJ1-1): GAGVSQTPSNKVTEKGKYVELRCDPISGHTALYWYRQSLGQGPEFLIYFQGTGAADDSGLPNDRFFAVRPEGSVSTLKIQRTERGDSAVYLCASSLGQNTEAFFGQGTRLTVV.

In DNA form, the CDR3 reads TGTGCCAGCAGCCGTTCACAGGGGGCCTCTTATGGCTACACCTTC. Translating it yields CASSRSQGASYGYTF. J is TRBJ1-2 and V is TRBV14, with 9 bases lining up with TRBD1. This CDR3 has 15 amino acids. V lost 4 bases to trimming and J lost 5 bases; unmatched junction nucleotides: 8. Germline V gives CDR1 SGHDN, CDR2 FVKESK.

V gene TRBV6-5 combines with J gene TRBJ1-1, with unresolved D. V lost 2 bases to trimming and J lost 5 bases, with 9 bases between them. The V gene's germline CDR1 is MNHEY and CDR2 SVGAGI. The CDR3 consists of 13 residues. CDR3 sequence (DNA): TGTGCCAGCAGTTACCCGGGGAGGACTGAAGCTTTCTTT. It translates to CASSYPGRTEAFF.

The genes are TRBV7-9 and TRBJ2-4, with TRBD1 as a possible D gene (5 bases). The CDR3 sequence is 14 residues long. Trimming stripped 5 bases from V and 7 bases from J, with 15 bases between. Germline lookup yields CDR1 SEHNR and CDR2 FQNEAQ (reference sequence). The CDR3 here is CASSGAPGWNIQYF. CDR3 sequence (DNA): TGTGCCAGCAGCGGAGCCCCAGGGTGGAACATTCAGTACTTC.

The V and J genes are TRBV4-3 and TRBJ2-3, with D possibly being TRBD2 (5 bases). From germline, CDR1 is LGHNA and CDR2 YSLEER. The CDR3 is made up of 17 amino acids. Trimming pared 1 base from V and 0 bases from J, leaving 14 bases between. The CDR3 nucleotides are TGCGCCAGCAGCCAAGGGACTCGAGTTACTAGCACAGATACGCAGTATTTT. It is translated as CASSQGTRVTSTDTQYF.

This clone has a handful of counts. The chain combines TRBV28 with TRBJ2-1, with a weak D call TRBD2 (6 bases). V shed 7 bases and J shed 4 bases, with 11 bases lying between them. The germline gives CDR1 MDHEN, CDR2 SYDVKM. The CDR3 is 13 amino acids. The CDR3 protein is CASTPGRYNEQFF. CDR3 sequence (DNA): TGTGCCAGCACCCCAGGGAGGTACAATGAGCAGTTCTTC.

This clone was seen a handful of times. The CDR3 protein is CSARTGWSEQYF. CDR3 sequence (DNA): TGCAGCGCCAGGACAGGGTGGAGCGAGCAGTACTTC. V and J are TRBV29-1 and TRBJ2-7, with 8 bases matching TRBD1. V lost 7 bases and J lost 6; bases outside the gene matches: 8. CDR1 is SQVTM, CDR2 ANQGSEA, per germline. The CDR3 is made up of 12 amino acids.

The V gene is TRBV18, the J gene TRBJ2-3; the D is unclear. V was shortened by 2 bases and J by 0 bases, with 9 bases between the two germline ends. The CDR3 extends over 15 amino acids. The germline V gene has CDR1 KGHSH and CDR2 LQKENI. The CDR3 nucleotides read TGTGCCAGCTCACCATTGGCGGCTAGCACAGATACGCAGTATTTT. Its translation is CASSPLAASTDTQYF.

J is TRBJ1-1 and V is TRBV28; no firm D call. The germline V gene encodes CDR1 MDHEN and CDR2 SYDVKM. The CDR3 runs 12 residues. The ends were cut back, 5 bases at V and 3 bases at J, with 7 bases in the middle. The chain's CDR3 is CASSPSYTEAFF. For the CDR3, the DNA is TGTGCCAGCAGTCCCTCTTACACTGAAGCTTTCTTT. The variable domain in full, completed from reference TRBV28 and TRBJ1-1, reads DVKVTQSSRYLVKRTGEKVFLECVQDMDHENMFWYRQDPGLGLRLIYFSYDVKMKEKGDIPEGYSVSREKKERFSLILESASTNQTSMYLCASSPSYTEAFFGQGTRLTVV.